The source of this TCR beta chain is a study of control samples from healthy donors and cancer patients. Using immunoSEQ multiplex PCR, the repertoire was profiled, and TCRdb retains in-frame clones only, with some absent. The sample lists just over 150,000 clones, about 87% occurring once. Per germline, CDR1 SGDLS and CDR2 YYNGEE. This CDR3 is built from 16 residues. V shed 0 bases and J 7 bases; nucleotides not matched to a gene: 6. The source of this sequence is a man aged 25 to 40 in good health. Sequencing used blood. The gene calls are TRBV9 and TRBJ2-2, with 10 bases identical to TRBD2. The CDR3 DNA reads as TGTGCCAGCAGCGTAGGTGCTAGCGGGAGTAGCGGGGAGCTGTTTTTT. Protein product: CASSVGASGSSGELFF.